A single T cell receptor (beta chain) is shown here with its context. The antigen is undetermined. This entry comes from a study of OX40 agonist ivuxolimab in advanced cancers. Study as a whole: Patients were dosed with the agonistic anti-OX40 (CD134) antibody ivuxolimab. Three individuals attained partial responses, comprising one hepatocellular carcinoma case and two cutaneous melanoma cases. General study findings and limits: Researchers report that CD8+ T cells had, on average, more expanded clones than CD4+.

The CDR3 sequence is 13 residues long. With 1 base removed from V and 10 bases from J, the gap between germline ends came to 12 bases. From germline, CDR1 is SGDLS and CDR2 YYNGEE. The assay was immunoSEQ multiplex PCR, and TCRdb's table has in-frame clones only and misses some. This table holds 73,000 or so clones, more than 85% found once. Sequencing used CD4+ or CD8+ T cells sorted from blood, obtained in a trial of the OX40 agonist ivuxolimab. The origin of this receptor is an adult with an advanced solid tumor such as melanoma, head and neck, liver or kidney cancer. The rearrangement joins TRBV9 to TRBJ2-1; possible D gene TRBD1, 5 bases. The CDR3 region is CASSVNRYEEQFF. The CDR3, as DNA: TGTGCCAGCAGCGTAAACAGGTACGAGGAGCAGTTCTTC.